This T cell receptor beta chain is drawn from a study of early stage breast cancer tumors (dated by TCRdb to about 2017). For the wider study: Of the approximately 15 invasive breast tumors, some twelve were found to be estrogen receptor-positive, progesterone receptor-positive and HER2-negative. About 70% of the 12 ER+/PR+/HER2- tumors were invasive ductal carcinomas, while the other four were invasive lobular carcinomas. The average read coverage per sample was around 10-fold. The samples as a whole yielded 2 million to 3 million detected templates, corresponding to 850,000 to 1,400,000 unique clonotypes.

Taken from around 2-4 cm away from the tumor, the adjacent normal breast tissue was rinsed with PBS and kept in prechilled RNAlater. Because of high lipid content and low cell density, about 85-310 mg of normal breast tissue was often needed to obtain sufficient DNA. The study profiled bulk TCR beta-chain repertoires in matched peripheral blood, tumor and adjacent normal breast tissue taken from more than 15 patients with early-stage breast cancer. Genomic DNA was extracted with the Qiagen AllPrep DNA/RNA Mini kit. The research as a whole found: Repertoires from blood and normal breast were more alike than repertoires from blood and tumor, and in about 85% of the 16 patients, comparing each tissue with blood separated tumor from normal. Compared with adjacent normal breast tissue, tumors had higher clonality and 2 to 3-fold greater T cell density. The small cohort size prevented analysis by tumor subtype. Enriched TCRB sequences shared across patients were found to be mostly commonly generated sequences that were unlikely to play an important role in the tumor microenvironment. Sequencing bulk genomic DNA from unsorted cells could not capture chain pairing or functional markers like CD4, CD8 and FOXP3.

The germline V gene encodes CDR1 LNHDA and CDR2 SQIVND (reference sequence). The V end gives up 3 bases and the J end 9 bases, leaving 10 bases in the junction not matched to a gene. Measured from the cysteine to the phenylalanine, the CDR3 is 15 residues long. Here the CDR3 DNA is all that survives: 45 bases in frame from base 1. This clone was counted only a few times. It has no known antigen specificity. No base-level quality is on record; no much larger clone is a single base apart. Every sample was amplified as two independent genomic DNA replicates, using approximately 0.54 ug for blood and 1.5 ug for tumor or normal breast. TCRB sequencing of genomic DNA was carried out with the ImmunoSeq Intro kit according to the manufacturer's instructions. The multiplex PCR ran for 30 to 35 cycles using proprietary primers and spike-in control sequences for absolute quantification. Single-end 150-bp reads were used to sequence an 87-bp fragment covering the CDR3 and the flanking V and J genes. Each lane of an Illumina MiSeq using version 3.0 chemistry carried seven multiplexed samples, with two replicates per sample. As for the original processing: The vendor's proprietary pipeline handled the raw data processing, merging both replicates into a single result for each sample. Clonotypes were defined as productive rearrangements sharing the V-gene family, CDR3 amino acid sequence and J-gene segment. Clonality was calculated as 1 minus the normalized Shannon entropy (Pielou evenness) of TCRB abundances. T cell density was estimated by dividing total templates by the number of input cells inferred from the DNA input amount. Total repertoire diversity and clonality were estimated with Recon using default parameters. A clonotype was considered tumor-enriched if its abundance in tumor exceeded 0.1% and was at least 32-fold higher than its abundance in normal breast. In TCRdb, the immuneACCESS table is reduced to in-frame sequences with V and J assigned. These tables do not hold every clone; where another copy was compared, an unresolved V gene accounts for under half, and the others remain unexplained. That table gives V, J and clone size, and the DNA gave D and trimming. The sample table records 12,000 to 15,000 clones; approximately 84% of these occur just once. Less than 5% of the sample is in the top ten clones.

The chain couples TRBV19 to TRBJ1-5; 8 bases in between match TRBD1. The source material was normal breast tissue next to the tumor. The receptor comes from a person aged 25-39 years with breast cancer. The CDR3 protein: CASSMVGQGRLPQHF. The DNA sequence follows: TGTGCCAGTAGTATGGTAGGACAGGGCCGGCTGCCCCAGCATTTT.